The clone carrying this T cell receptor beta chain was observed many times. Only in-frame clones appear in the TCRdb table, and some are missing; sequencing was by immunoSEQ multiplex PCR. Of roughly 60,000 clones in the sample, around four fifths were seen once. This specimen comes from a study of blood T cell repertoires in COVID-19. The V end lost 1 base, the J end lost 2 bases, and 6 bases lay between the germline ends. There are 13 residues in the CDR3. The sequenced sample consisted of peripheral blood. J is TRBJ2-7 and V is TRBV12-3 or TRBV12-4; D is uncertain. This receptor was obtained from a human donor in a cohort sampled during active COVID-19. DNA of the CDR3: TGTGCCAGCAGTTTAGTCGGTACCTACGAGCAGTACTTC. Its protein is CASSLVGTYEQYF.